The clone carrying this T cell receptor beta chain was seen once. Its antigen is still unknown. A much larger clonotype is one base distant, so this may be a read error. This specimen comes from a study of human T cells and chemical hapten exposure. About the research overall: Per-sample TCR yield variation was attributed mainly to small pooled library volume differences. Overall study findings and caveats: Versus controls, significantly more large CDR3 similarity clusters arose from expanded TCRs.

This CDR3 is built from 12 residues. Germline V gene lookup returns CDR1 SGDLS and CDR2 YYNGEE. TCRdb reanalysed the RACE reads using MiXCR and keeps one entry per CDR3 protein. The sample carries 350,000 or so distinct CDR3 sequences, 5.5% to 8% recorded once. Described time point: patch test 1, 2 weeks after DPC sensitization. Documented treatment: therapeutic diphenylcyclopropenone sensitization with weekly scalp DPC. The TCR sequence derives from a woman between 18 and 29 years old with alopecia areata. Some clones in this sample may be carry-over from other donors' samples. The rearrangement joins TRBV9 to TRBJ1-2; D is perhaps TRBD1 (5 bases). The source material was whole blood, sampled in connection with sensitization to the hapten diphenylcyclopropenone (DPC). The CDR3: CASSGTGYGCTF. The CDR3 DNA follows: TGTGCCAGCAGTGGGACGGGCTATGGCTGCACCTTC.